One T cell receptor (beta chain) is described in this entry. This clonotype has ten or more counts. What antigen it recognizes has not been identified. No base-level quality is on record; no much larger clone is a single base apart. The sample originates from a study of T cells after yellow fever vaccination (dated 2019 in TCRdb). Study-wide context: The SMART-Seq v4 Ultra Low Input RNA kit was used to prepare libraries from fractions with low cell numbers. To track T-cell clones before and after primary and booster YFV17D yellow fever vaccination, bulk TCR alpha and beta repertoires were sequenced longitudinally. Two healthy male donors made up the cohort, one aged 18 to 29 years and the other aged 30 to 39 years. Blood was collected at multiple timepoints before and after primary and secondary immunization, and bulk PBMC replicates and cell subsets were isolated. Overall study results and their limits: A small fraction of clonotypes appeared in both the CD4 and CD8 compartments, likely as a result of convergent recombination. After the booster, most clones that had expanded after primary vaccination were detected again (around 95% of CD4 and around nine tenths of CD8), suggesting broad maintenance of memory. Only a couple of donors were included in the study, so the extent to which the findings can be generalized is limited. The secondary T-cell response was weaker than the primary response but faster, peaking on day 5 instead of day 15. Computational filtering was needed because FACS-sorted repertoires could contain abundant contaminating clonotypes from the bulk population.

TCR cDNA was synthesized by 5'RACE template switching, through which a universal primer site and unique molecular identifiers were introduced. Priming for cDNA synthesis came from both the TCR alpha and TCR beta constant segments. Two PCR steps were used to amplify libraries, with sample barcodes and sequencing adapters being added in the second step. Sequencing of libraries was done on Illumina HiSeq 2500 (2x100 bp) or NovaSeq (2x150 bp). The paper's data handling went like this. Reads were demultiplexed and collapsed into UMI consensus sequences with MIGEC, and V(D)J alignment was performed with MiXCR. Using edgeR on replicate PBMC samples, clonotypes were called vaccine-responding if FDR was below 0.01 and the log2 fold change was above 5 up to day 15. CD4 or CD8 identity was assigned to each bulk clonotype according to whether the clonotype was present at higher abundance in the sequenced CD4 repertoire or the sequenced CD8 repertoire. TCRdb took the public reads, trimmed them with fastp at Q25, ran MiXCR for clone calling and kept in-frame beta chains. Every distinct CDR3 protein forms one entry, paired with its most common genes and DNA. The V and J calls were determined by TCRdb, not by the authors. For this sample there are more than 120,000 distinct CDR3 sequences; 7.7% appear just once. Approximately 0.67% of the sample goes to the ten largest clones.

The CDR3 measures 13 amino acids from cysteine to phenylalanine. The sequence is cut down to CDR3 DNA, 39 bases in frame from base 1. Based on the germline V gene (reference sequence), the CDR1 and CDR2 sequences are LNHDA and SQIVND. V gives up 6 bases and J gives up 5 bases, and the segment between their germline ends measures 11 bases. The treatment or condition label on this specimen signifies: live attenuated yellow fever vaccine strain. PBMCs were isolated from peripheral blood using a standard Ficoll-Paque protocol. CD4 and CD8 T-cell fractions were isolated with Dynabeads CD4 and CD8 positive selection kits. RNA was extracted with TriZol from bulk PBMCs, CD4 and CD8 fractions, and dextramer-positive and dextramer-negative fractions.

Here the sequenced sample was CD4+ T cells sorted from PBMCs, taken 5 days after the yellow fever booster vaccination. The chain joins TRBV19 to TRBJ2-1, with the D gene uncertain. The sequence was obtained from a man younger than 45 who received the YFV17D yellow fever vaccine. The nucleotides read TGTGCCAGTAGGGCGGATCGAGACAATGAGCAGTTCTTC. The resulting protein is CASRADRDNEQFF.